The 10 T cell receptor beta chains listed next were all sequenced from one sample in a study of CD8+ T cells in alopecia areata. Following RNA extraction, reverse transcription yielded cDNA that acted as the sequencing template. Here immunoSEQ multiplex PCR was the method, and the copy in TCRdb shows in-frame clones only, minus some. In the table there are around 140,000 clones, around 87% of which are singletons. This specimen consisted of CD8+ T cells sorted from blood, obtained at week 0. These receptors all stem from a human donor with alopecia areata.

V gene TRBV30 combines with J gene TRBJ2-7; tentative D call: TRBD1 (5 bases). V shed 3 bases and J shed 2 bases, with 20 bases lying between them. Germline CDR1 is GTSNPN and CDR2 is SVGIG (reference sequence). The CDR3 contains 16 residues. CDR3: CAWSNPAGKETYEQYF. CDR3 coding DNA: TGTGCCTGGAGCAACCCCGCAGGGAAAGAAACCTACGAGCAGTACTTC.

The V and J genes are TRBV19 and TRBJ2-1; 9 nucleotides match TRBD2. CDR1 and CDR2 (germline): LNHDA, SQIVND (reference sequence). Trimming at V came to 6 bases and at J to 3 bases, leaving 6 bases not matched to a gene. The CDR3 spans 15 residues. The CDR3 coding sequence is TGTGCCAGTAGACAGGGTAGCGGGAGCTACAATGAGCAGTTCTTC. Encoded protein: CASRQGSGSYNEQFF.

The rearrangement links TRBV25-1 to TRBJ1-2; no firm D call. CDR3 size: 12 residues. V was pared by 8 bases and J by 2 bases, with 9 bases between. Looked up from germline, CDR1 is MGHDK and CDR2 is SYGVNS. For the CDR3, the DNA is TGTGCCAGCCGAGGCCCCAACTATGGCTACACCTTC. This gives the protein CASRGPNYGYTF.

This clone was picked up a small number of times. The chain recombines TRBV7-6 with TRBJ2-1; D perhaps matches TRBD2 (6 bases). CDR1 and CDR2 (germline): SGHVS, FNYEAQ. The CDR3 is made up of 13 amino acids. V gave up 4 bases and J gave up 3 bases, with 7 bases separating them. CDR3 protein: CASSSSVYNEQFF. CDR3 DNA: TGTGCCAGCAGCTCTAGCGTCTACAATGAGCAGTTCTTC.

The chain links TRBV9 to TRBJ2-1, with D perhaps matching TRBD1 (5 bases). This CDR3 has 13 residues. V dropped 4 bases and J dropped 3 bases, with 8 bases sitting between them. The V gene's germline CDR1 is SGDLS and CDR2 YYNGEE. The CDR3 sequence is CASSRGDYNEQFF. The CDR3, as DNA: TGTGCCAGCAGCAGGGGCGACTACAATGAGCAGTTCTTC.

The rearrangement uses TRBV7-3 and TRBJ2-1; the match to TRBD2 covers 7 bases. The germline V gene encodes CDR1 SGHTA and CDR2 FQGTGA. The CDR3 runs 15 residues. The junction had 9 bases not matched to a gene; V was cut back by 5 bases and J by 5 bases. CDR3 bases: TGTGCCAGCAGCCCTGGTGGGGCGGGGGACAATGAGCAGTTCTTC. This sequence encodes CASSPGGAGDNEQFF.

The chain joins TRBV27 to TRBJ1-1, with D unresolved. V lost 3 bases and J lost 5, with 13 bases in between. The CDR3 loop spans 14 amino acids. The germline gives CDR1 MNHEY, CDR2 SMNVEV (reference sequence). CDR3 loop: CASSLDGMRTEAFF. CDR3 nucleotides: TGTGCCAGCAGTTTGGACGGGATGAGGACTGAAGCTTTCTTT.

The rearrangement joins TRBV6-1 to TRBJ2-6, with TRBD1 matching 9 bases. Germline V gene data show CDR1 as MNHNS and CDR2 as SASEGT. After removal of 3 bases from V and 0 bases from J, the junction contained 6 bases not matched to a gene. This CDR3 spans 18 amino acids. The CDR3: CASSESGTGFSGANVLTF. The CDR3 bases are TGTGCCAGCAGTGAGTCCGGGACAGGGTTCTCTGGGGCCAACGTCCTGACTTTC.

J is TRBJ1-1 and V is TRBV29-1; D gene unclear. Germline CDR1 is SQVTM and CDR2 is ANQGSEA. V was cut by 0 bases and J by 7 bases, with 12 bases left in between. The CDR3 covers 13 residues. DNA of the CDR3: TGCAGCGTTGAAGATCCAAGGGATTATGAAGCTTTCTTT. It specifies CSVEDPRDYEAFF.

The genes are TRBV7-9 and TRBJ2-3; D perhaps matches TRBD1 (5 bases). The V end lost 2 bases, the J end lost 0 bases, and 6 bases lay between the germline ends. The CDR3 covers 14 residues. Germline V gene data show CDR1 as SEHNR and CDR2 as FQNEAQ (reference sequence). CDR3 protein: CASSLQGSTDTQYF. The CDR3 DNA is TGTGCCAGCAGCTTACAGGGAAGCACAGATACGCAGTATTTT.